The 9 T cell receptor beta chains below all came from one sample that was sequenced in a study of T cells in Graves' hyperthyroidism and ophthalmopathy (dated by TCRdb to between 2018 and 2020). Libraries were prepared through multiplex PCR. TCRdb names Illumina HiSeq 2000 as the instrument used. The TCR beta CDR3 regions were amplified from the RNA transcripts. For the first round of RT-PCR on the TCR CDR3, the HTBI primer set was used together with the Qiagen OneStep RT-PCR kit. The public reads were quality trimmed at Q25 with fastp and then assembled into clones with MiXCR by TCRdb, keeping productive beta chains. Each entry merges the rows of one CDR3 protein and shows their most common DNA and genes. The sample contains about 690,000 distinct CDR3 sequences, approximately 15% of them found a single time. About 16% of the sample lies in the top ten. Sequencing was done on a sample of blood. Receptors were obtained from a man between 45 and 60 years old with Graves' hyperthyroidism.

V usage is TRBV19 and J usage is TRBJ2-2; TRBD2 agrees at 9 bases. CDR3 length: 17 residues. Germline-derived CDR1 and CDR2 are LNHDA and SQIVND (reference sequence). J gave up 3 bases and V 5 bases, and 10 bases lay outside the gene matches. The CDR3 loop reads CASSFGLAGYHTGELFF. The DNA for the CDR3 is TGTGCCAGTAGTTTTGGGCTAGCGGGATATCACACCGGGGAGCTGTTTTTT. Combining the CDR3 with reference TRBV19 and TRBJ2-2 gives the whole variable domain DGGITQSPKYLFRKEGQNVTLSCEQNLNHDAMYWYRQDPGQGLRLIYYSQIVNDFQKGDIAEGYSVSREKKESFPLTVTSAQKNPTAFYLCASSFGLAGYHTGELFFGEGSRLTVL.

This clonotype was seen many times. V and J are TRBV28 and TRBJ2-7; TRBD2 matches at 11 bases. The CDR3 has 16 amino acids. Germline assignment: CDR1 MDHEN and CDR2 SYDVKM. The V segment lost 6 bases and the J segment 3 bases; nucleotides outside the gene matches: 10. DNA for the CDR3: TGTGCCAGCAGCCGCTGGGGAACTAGCGGGAGCTACGAGCAGTACTTC. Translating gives CASSRWGTSGSYEQYF.

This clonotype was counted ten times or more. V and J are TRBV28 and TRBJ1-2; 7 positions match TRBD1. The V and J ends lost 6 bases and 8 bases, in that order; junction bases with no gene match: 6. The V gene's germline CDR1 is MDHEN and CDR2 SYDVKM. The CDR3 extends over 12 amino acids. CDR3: CASRKGGLGYTF. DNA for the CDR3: TGTGCCAGCAGGAAAGGGGGCCTCGGCTACACCTTC.

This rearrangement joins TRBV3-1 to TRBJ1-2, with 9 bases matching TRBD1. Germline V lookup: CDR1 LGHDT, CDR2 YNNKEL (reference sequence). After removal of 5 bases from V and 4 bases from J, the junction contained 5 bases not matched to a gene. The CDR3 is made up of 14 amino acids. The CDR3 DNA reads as TGTGCCAGCAGCACTGGGACAGGGATCTATGGCTACACCTTC. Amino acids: CASSTGTGIYGYTF.

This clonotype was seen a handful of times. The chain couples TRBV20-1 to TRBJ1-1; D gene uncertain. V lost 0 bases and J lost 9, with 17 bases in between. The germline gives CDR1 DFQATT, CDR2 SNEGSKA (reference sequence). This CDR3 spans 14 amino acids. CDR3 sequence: CSARDRQYTGKAFF. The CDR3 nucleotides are TGCAGTGCTAGAGATCGCCAATACACTGGCAAAGCTTTCTTT.

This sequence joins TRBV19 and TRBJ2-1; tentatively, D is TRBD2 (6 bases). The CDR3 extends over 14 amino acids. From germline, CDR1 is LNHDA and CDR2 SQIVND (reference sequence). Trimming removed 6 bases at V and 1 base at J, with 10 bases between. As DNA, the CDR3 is TGTGCCAGTAGCGGGAGTCAGTCCTACAATGAGCAGTTCTTC. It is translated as CASSGSQSYNEQFF.

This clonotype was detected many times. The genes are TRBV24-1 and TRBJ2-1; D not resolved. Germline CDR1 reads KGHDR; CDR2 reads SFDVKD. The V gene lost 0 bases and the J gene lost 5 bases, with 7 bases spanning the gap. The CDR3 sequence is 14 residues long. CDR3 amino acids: CATSDLRMNNEQFF. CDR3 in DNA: TGTGCCACCAGTGATTTGAGGATGAACAATGAGCAGTTCTTC.

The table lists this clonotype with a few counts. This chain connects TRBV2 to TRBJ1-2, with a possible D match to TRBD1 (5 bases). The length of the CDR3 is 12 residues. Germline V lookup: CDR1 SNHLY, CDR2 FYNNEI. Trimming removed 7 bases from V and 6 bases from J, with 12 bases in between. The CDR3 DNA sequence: TGTGCCAGCATCGGCAGGGAGGATGGCTACACCTTC. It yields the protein CASIGREDGYTF.

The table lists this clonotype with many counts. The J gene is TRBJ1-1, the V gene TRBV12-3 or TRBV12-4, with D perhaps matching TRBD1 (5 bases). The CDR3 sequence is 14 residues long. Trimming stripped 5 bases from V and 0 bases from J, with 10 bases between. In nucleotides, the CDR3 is TGTGCCAGCAGTGTCAGGGCGCTGAACACTGAAGCTTTCTTT. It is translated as CASSVRALNTEAFF.